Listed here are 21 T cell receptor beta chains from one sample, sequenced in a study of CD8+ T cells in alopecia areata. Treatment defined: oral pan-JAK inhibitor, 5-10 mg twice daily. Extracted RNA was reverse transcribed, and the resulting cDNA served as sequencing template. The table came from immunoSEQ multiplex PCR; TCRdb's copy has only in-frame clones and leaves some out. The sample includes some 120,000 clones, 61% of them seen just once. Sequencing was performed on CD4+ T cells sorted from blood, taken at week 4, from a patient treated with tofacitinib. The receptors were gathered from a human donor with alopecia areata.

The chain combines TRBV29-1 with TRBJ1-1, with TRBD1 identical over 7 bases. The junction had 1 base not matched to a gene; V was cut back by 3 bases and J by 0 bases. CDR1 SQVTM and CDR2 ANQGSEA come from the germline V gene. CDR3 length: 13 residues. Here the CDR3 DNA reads TGCAGCGTTGAGGGACAGATGAACACTGAAGCTTTCTTT. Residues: CSVEGQMNTEAFF.

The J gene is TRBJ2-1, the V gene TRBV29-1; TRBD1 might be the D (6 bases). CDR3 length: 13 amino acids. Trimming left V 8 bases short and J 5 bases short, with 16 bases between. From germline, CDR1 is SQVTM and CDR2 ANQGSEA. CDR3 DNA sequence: TGCAGCATCACCAGGACAGAGGACAATGAGCAGTTCTTC. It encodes CSITRTEDNEQFF.

CDR3 residues: CATSRDTNNEQFF. The CDR3 region has the DNA TGTGCCACCAGCAGAGATACTAACAATGAGCAGTTCTTC. This chain connects TRBV15 to TRBJ2-1; D gene ambiguous. Trimming took off 0 bases at V and 5 bases at J, with 5 bases between the two ends. This CDR3 comprises 13 residues. The germline V gene encodes CDR1 LNHNV and CDR2 YYDKDF (reference sequence).

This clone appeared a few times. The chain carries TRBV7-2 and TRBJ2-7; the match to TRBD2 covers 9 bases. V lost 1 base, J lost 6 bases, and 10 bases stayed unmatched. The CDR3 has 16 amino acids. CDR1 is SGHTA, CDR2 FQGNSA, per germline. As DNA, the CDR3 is TGTGCCAGCAGCTTAGGGGCGCGGGGGGGCCTCGCCGAGCAGTACTTC. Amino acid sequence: CASSLGARGGLAEQYF.

CDR3 nucleotides: TGTGCCAGCAAGGAGCGGGGGAACTCCTACGAGCAGTACTTC. This encodes CASKERGNSYEQYF. V usage is TRBV2 and J usage is TRBJ2-7; 8 bases line up with TRBD2. The CDR3 loop spans 14 amino acids. Germline CDR1 and CDR2: SNHLY and FYNNEI. The J segment lost 0 bases and the V segment lost 7 bases, leaving 5 bases of the junction unmatched.

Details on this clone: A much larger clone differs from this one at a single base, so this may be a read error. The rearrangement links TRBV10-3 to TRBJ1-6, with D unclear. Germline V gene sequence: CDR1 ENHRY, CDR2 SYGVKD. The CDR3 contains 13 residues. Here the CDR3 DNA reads TGTGCCATCAGGGAGGTGACGAATTTACCCCTCCACTTT. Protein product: CAIREVTNLPLHF.

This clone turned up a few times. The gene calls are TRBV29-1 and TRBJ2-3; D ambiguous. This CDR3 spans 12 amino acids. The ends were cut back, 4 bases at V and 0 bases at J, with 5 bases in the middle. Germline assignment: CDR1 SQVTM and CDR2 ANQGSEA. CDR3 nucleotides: TGCAGCGTTGTATACAGCACAGATACGCAGTATTTT. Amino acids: CSVVYSTDTQYF.

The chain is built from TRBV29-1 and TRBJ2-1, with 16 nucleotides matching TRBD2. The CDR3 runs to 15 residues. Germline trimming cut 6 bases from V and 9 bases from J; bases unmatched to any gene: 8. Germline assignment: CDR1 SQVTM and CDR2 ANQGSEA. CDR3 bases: TGCAGCGTCCAAGCCGGGACTAGCGGGAGGGTTGAGCAGTTCTTC. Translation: CSVQAGTSGRVEQFF.

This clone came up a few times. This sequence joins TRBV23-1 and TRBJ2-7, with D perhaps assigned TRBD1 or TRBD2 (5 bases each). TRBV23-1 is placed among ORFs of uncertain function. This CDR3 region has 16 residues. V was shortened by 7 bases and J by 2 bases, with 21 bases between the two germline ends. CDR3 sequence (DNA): TGCGCCAGCATTACACCGGACGGGGTAGGGGCCTACGAGCAGTACTTC. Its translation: CASITPDGVGAYEQYF.

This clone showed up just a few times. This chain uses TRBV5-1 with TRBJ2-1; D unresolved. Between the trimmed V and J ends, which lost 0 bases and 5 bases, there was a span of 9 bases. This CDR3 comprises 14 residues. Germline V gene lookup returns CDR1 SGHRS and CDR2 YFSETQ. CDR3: CASSLDYVNNEQFF. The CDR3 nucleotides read TGCGCCAGCAGCTTGGACTACGTAAACAATGAGCAGTTCTTC.

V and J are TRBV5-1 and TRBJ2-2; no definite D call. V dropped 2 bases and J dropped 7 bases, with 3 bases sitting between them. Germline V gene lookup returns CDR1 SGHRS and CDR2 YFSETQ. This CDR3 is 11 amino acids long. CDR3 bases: TGCGCCAGCAGCTTTCACGGGGAGCTGTTTTTT. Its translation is CASSFHGELFF.

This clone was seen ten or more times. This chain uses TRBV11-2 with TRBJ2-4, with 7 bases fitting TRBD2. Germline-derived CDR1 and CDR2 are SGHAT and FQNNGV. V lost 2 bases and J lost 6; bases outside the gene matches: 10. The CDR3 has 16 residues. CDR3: CASSLLREGRGNIQYF. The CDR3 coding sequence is TGTGCCAGCAGCTTACTGAGGGAGGGCCGGGGAAACATTCAGTACTTC.

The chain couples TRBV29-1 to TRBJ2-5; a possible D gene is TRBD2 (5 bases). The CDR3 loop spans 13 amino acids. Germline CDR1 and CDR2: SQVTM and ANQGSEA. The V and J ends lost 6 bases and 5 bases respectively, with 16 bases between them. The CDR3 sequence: CSVAPGKRETQYF. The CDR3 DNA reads TGCAGCGTCGCACCGGGAAAACGGGAGACCCAGTACTTC. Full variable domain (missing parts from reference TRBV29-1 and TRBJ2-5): SAVISQKPSRDICQRGTSLTIQCQVDSQVTMMFWYRQQPGQSLTLIATANQGSEATYESGFVIDKFPISRPNLTFSTLTVSNMSPEDSSIYLCSVAPGKRETQYFGPGTRLLVL.

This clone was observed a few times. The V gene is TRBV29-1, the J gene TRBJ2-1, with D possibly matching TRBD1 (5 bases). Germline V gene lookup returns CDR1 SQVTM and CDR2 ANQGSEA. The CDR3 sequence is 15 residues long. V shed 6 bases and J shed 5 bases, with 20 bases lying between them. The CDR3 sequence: CSVPKGVRGDNEQFF. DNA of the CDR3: TGCAGCGTACCCAAAGGGGTGCGTGGGGACAATGAGCAGTTCTTC.

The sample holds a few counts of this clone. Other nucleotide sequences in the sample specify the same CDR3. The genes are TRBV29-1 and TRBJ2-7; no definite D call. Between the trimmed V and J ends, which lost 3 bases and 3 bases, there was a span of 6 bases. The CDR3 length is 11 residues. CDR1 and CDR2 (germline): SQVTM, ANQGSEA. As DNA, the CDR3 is TGCAGCGTTGAGAGCAGCTACGAGCAGTACTTC. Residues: CSVESSYEQYF.

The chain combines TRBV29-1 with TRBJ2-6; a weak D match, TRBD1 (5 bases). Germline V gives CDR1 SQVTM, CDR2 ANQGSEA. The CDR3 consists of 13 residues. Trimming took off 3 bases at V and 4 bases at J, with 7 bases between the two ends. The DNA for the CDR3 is TGCAGCGTTGAGGGGCCCGGGGCCAACGTCCTGACTTTC. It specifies CSVEGPGANVLTF.

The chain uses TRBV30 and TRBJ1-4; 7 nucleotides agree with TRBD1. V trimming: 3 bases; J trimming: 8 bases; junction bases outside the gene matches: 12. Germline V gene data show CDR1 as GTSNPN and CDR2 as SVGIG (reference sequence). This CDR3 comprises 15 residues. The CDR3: CAWRSLDRASEKLFF. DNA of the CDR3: TGTGCCTGGAGGAGCCTCGACAGGGCTTCAGAAAAACTGTTTTTT.

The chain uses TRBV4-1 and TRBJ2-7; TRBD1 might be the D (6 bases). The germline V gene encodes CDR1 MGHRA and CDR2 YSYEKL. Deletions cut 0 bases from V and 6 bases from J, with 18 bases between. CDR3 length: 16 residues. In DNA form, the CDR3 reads TGCGCCAGCAGCCAAGATCAGGGGAGTTTTGCTGGCGAGCAGTACTTC. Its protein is CASSQDQGSFAGEQYF.

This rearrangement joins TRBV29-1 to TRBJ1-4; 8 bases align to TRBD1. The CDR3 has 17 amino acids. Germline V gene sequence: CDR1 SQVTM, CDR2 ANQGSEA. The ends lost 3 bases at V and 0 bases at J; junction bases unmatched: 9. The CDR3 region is CSVDPGGGPPTNEKLFF. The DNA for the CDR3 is TGCAGCGTTGACCCAGGGGGCGGCCCCCCAACTAATGAAAAACTGTTTTTT. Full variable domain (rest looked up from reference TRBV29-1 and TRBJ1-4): SAVISQKPSRDICQRGTSLTIQCQVDSQVTMMFWYRQQPGQSLTLIATANQGSEATYESGFVIDKFPISRPNLTFSTLTVSNMSPEDSSIYLCSVDPGGGPPTNEKLFFGSGTQLSVL.

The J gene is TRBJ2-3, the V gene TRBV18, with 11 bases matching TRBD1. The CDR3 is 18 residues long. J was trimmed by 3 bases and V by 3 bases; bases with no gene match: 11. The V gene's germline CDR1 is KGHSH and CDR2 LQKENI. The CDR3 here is CASSPYQPGTGGTDTQYF. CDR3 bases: TGTGCCAGCTCACCTTATCAGCCCGGGACAGGGGGAACAGATACGCAGTATTTT.

CDR3 residues: CASSPRPNTGELFF. The CDR3 DNA is TGTGCCAGCAGCCCCAGACCAAACACCGGGGAGCTGTTTTTT. V usage is TRBV9 and J usage is TRBJ2-2; D ambiguous. Germline loops: CDR1 SGDLS, CDR2 YYNGEE. Trimming shortened V by 4 bases and J by 2 bases, and 9 bases separated the two germline ends. There are 14 residues in the CDR3. The full variable domain, its missing parts supplied by reference TRBV9 and TRBJ2-2, is DSGVTQTPKHLITATGQRVTLRCSPRSGDLSVYWYQQSLDQGLQFLIQYYNGEERAKGNILERFSAQQFPDLHSELNLSSLELGDSALYFCASSPRPNTGELFFGEGSRLTVL.